These 4 T cell receptor beta chains share one sample of origin, sequenced in a study of blood T cell repertoires in COVID-19. Using immunoSEQ multiplex PCR, the repertoire was profiled, and TCRdb retains in-frame clones only, with some absent. The sample yields roughly 240,000 clones, 70% to 90% seen once. Sequenced material: PBMCs or T cells enriched from blood (not recorded which). These receptors all stem from a woman between 45 and 65 years old with acute COVID-19.

This chain connects TRBV5-4 to TRBJ1-1; TRBD1 matches at 7 bases. CDR3 length: 15 residues. Germline assignment: CDR1 SGHNT and CDR2 YYREEE (reference sequence). With 5 bases clipped from V and 7 bases from J, the junction kept 14 bases outside the gene matches. The CDR3 protein is CASSRDSDRKDEAFF. CDR3 DNA: TGTGCCAGCAGTCGCGATTCGGACAGGAAGGATGAAGCTTTCTTT.

The CDR3 coding sequence is TGCGCCAGCAGCCTGGCCGGGTACCAAGAGACCCAGTACTTC. This translates into CASSLAGYQETQYF. The chain is built from TRBV5-1 and TRBJ2-5, with D unresolved. Germline lookup yields CDR1 SGHRS and CDR2 YFSETQ. The ends were cut back, 4 bases at V and 0 bases at J, with 10 bases in the middle. CDR3 length: 14 residues.

The chain couples TRBV5-1 to TRBJ2-2; D is possibly TRBD1 (5 bases). Germline V lookup: CDR1 SGHRS, CDR2 YFSETQ. CDR3 length: 15 amino acids. V lost 0 bases and J 4 bases, leaving 10 bases between the germline ends. Here the CDR3 reads CASSLAGKSTGELFF. The CDR3 nucleotides are TGCGCCAGCAGCTTGGCAGGGAAGAGCACCGGGGAGCTGTTTTTT.

Note on this clone: The identical CDR3 is also encoded by other nucleotide sequences in the sample. The CDR3 region has the DNA TGTGCCAGTAGTATAGGGCAGGGGTACACTGAAGCTTTCTTT. It translates to CASSIGQGYTEAFF. The genes are TRBV19 and TRBJ1-1; perhaps TRBD1 as D (6 bases). The CDR3 contains 14 residues. From germline, CDR1 is LNHDA and CDR2 SQIVND (reference sequence). With 1 base removed from V and 3 bases from J, the gap between germline ends came to 9 bases. The complete variable domain, with remaining parts taken from reference TRBV19 and TRBJ1-1, reads DGGITQSPKYLFRKEGQNVTLSCEQNLNHDAMYWYRQDPGQGLRLIYYSQIVNDFQKGDIAEGYSVSREKKESFPLTVTSAQKNPTAFYLCASSIGQGYTEAFFGQGTRLTVV.